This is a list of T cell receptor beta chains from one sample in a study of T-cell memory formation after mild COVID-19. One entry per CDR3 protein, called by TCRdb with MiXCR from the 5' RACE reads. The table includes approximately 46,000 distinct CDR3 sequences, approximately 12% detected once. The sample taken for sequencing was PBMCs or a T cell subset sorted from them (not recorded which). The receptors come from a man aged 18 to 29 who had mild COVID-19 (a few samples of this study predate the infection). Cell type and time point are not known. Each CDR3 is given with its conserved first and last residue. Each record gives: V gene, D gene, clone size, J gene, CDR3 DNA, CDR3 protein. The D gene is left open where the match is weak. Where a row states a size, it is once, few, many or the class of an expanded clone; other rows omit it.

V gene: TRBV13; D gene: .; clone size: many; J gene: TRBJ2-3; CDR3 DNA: TGTGCCACTGAAGGGGGGGCGCATCCAGATACGCAGTATTTT; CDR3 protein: CATEGGAHPDTQYF
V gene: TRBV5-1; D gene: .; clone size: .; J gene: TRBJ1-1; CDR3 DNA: TGCGCCAGCTGGAGCGAAGCTTTCTTT; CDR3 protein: CASWSEAFF
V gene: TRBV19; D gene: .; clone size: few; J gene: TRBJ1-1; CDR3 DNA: TGTGCCAGTTCGTGGGAAGCTTTCTTT; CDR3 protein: CASSWEAFF
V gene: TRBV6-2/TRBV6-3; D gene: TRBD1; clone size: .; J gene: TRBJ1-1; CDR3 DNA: TGTGCCAGCAGTAAACGGACAGGGCCTATGAACACTGAAGCTTTCTTT; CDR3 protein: CASSKRTGPMNTEAFF
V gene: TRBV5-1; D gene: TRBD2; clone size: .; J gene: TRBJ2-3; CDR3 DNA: TGCGCCAGCAGGGAGGGACTAGCAGGAGATACGCAGTATTTT; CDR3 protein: CASREGLAGDTQYF
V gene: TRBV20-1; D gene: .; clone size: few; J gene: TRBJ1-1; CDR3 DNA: TGCAGTGCTAGACCAGGGAACACTGAAGCTTTCTTT; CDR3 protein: CSARPGNTEAFF
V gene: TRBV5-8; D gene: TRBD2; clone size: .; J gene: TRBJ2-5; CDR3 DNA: TGTGCCAGCAGCGATAGCGGGGGGGCCGGAGAGACCCAGTACTTC; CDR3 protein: CASSDSGGAGETQYF
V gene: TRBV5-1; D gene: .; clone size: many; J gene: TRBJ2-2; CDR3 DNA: TGCGCCAGCAGCTTGTATGGGATGGTCAACACCGGGGAGCTGTTTTTT; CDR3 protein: CASSLYGMVNTGELFF
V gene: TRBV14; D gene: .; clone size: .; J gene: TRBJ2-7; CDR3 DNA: TGTGCCAGCAGCCCGGCGGTGTCCTACGAGCAGTACTTC; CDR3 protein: CASSPAVSYEQYF
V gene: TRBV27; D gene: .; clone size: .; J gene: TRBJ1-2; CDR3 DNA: TGTGCCAGCGCCGGACGGAACTATGGCTACACCTTC; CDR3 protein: CASAGRNYGYTF
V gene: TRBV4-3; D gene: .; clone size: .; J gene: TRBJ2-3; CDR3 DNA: TGCGCCAGCAGCCAAGATATGGGTCGGGGCCCAGATACGCAGTATTTT; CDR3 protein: CASSQDMGRGPDTQYF
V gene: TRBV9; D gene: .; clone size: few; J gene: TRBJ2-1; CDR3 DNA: TGTGCCAGCAACCCTGACCCGAACAATGAGCAGTTCTTC; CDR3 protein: CASNPDPNNEQFF
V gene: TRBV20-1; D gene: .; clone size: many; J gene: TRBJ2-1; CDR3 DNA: TGCAGTGCTCCTAGGTCGGATAATGAGCAGTTCTTC; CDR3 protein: CSAPRSDNEQFF
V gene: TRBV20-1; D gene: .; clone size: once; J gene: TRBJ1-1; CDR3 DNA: TGCAGTGCTAGTTGGTCCAGAGCTTTCTTT; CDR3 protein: CSASWSRAFF
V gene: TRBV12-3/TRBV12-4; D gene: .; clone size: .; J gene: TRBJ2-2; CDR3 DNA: TGTGCCAGCAGTTTTAGTTTCCGGACCGGGGAGCTGTTTTTT; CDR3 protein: CASSFSFRTGELFF
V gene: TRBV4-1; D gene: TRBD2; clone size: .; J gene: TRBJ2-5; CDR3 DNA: TGCGCCAGCAGCCAGCGACAAGGACTAGCGGGGGGGCGGGACCAAGAGACCCAGTACTTC; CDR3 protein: CASSQRQGLAGGRDQETQYF
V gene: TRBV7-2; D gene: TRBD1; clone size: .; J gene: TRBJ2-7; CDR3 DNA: TGTGCCAGCAGCCAAACGGCCGACAGGGTTGAGCAGTACTTC; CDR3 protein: CASSQTADRVEQYF
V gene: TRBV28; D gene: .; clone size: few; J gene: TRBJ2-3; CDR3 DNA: TGTGCCAGCAGTACCCTGGGCACCACAGATACGCAGTATTTT; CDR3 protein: CASSTLGTTDTQYF
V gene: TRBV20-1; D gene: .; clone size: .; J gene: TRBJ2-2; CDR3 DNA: TGCAGTGCTAGGGGACGGACGAACACCGGGGAGCTGTTTTTT; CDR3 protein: CSARGRTNTGELFF
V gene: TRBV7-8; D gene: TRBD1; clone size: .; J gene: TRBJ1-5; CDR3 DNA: TGTGCCAGCAGCCCCAGACAGGGTCGGGATCAGCCCCAGCATTTT; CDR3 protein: CASSPRQGRDQPQHF
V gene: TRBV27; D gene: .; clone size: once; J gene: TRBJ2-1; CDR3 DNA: TGTGCCAGCCGAAGGTACGATGAGCAGTTCTTC; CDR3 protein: CASRRYDEQFF
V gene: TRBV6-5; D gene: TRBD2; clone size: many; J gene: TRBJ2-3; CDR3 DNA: TGTGCCAGCAGTTCCCGGTTAGCGGGGGATACGCAGTATTTT; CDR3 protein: CASSSRLAGDTQYF
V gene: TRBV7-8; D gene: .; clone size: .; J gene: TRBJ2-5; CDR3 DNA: TGTGCCAGCAGCCCCCGGACAGTGCTCGGGGAGACCCAGTACTTC; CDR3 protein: CASSPRTVLGETQYF
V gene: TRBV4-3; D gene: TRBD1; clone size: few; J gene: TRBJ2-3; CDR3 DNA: TGCGCCAGCAGCTCCTTGGACAGGGAGACACGGACGCAGTATTTT; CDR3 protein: CASSSLDRETRTQYF
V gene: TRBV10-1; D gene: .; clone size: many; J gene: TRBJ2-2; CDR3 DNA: TGCGCCAGCAGTGCCACACTGGACCTAAACACCGGGGAGCTGTTTTTT; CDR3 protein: CASSATLDLNTGELFF
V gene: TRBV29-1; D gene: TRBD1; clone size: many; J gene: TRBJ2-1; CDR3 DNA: TGCAGCGCTGGGACAGGGGGCGGTGAGCAGTTCTTC; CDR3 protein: CSAGTGGGEQFF
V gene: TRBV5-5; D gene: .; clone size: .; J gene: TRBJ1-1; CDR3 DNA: TGTGCCAGCAGCTTGGTTACAGCGGACACTGAAGCTTTCTTT; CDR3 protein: CASSLVTADTEAFF
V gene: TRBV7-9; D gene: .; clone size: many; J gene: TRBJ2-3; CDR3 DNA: TGTGCCAGCAGCTTAACGGGCCGGGGGAGCACAGATACGCAGTATTTT; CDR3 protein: CASSLTGRGSTDTQYF
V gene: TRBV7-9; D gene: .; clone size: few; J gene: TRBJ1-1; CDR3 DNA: TGTGCCAGCGTCTGGCCGACCCAGGGAATCGCTTTCTTT; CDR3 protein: CASVWPTQGIAFF
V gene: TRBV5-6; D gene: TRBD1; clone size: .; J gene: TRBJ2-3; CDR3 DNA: TGTGCCAGCAGCTCGGGACAGGGGTTAAATACGCAGTATTTT; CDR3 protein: CASSSGQGLNTQYF
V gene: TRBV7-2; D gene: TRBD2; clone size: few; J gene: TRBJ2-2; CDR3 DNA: TGTGCCAGCAGCCCCAGCGGGGGGACGAACACCGGGGAGCTGTTTTTT; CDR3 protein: CASSPSGGTNTGELFF
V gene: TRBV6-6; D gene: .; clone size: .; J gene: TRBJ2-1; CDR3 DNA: TGTGCCAGCAGTTACATCGGAGGAGGAGAGCAGTTCTTC; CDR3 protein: CASSYIGGGEQFF
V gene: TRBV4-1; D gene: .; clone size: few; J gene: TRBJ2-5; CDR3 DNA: TGCGCCAGCAGCCAAAACTTTAACCCCGGACGAGAGACCCAGTACTTC; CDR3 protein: CASSQNFNPGRETQYF
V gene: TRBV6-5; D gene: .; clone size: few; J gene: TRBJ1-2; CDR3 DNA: TGTGCCAGCAGTTACATGAGGGTCTACACCTTC; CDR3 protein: CASSYMRVYTF
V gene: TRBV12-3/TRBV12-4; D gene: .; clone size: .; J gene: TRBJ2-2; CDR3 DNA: TGTGCCAGCAGTTCTGGTACCGGGGAGCTGTTTTTT; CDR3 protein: CASSSGTGELFF
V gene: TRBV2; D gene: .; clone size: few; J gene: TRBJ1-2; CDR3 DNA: TGTGCCAGCAGTGAACAGGGAGGAGCCTATGGCTACACCTTC; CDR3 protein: CASSEQGGAYGYTF
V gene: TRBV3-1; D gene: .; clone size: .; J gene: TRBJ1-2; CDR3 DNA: TGTGCCAGCAGCCAAGAAGCGGGGCGGAGGGGCTACACCTTC; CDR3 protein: CASSQEAGRRGYTF
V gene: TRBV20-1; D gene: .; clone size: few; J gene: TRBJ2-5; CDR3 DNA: TGCAGTGCTCCCCGGGACTTGATACAAGAGACCCAGTACTTC; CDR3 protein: CSAPRDLIQETQYF
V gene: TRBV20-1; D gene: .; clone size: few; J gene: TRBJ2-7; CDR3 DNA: TGCAGTGCTAGGTTTCAATCCTACGAGCAGTACTTC; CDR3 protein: CSARFQSYEQYF
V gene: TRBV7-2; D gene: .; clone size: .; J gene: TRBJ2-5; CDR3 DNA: TGTGCCAGCAGCTTCGGGCGATTCCAAGAGACCCAGTACTTC; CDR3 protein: CASSFGRFQETQYF
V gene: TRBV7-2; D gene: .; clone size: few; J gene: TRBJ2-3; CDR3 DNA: TGTGCCAGCATCACTACGTCCCGGGCAGATACGCAGTATTTT; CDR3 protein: CASITTSRADTQYF